The 27 T cell receptor beta chains below come from one sample, sequenced in a study of CD8 T cells in Susac syndrome. It was with random hexamers that roughly 0.45 to 1 ug RNA was reverse transcribed. TCRdb analysed the immunoSEQ multiplex PCR reads with MiXCR anew, one entry per CDR3 protein. The top ten clones hold about 0.17% of a sample with some 300,000 distinct CDR3 sequences, about 91% of them seen once. Sequencing used CD8+ T cells from PBMCs. All receptors come from a human donor with multiple sclerosis.

Concerning this clonotype: The conserved closing phenylalanine or tryptophan is absent in this CDR3, likely reflecting a read error. V and J are TRBV7-8 and TRBJ2-5, with D possibly being TRBD2 (7 bases). The CDR3 is made up of 18 amino acids. The V gene's germline CDR1 is SGHVS and CDR2 FQNEAQ. V was pared by 1 base and J by 4 bases, with 22 bases between. CDR3 region: CASSLGAYGGGATETQYS. For the CDR3, the DNA is TGTGCCAGCAGCTTAGGGGCCTACGGTGGGGGGGCCACAGAGACCCAGTACTCC.

The chain has TRBV28 and TRBJ2-7; D is uncertain. The CDR3 has 13 amino acids. With 6 bases removed from V and 4 bases from J, the gap between germline ends came to 13 bases. Per the germline V gene, CDR1 is MDHEN and CDR2 is SYDVKM. The CDR3 region has the DNA TGTGCCAGCAGCCCTCCCCACGGGTACGAGCAGTACTTC. Translated, it gives CASSPPHGYEQYF.

This clonotype was found a few times. The junction shows a germline mismatch at one end, possibly a read error. J is TRBJ2-7 and V is TRBV9; the D call may be TRBD1 or TRBD2 (5 bases each). Germline loops: CDR1 SGDLS, CDR2 YYNGEE. This CDR3 comprises 14 residues. The CDR3 DNA reads TGTGCCAGCAGTGTAGTCCCTGGGGGTTACGAGCAGTACTTC. It specifies CASSVVPGGYEQYF.

The rearrangement links TRBV4-2 to TRBJ2-1; D gene ambiguous. This CDR3 comprises 13 residues. The germline gives CDR1 LGHNA, CDR2 YNFKEQ. V was cut by 2 bases and J by 4 bases, with 6 bases left in between. CDR3 loop: CASSQLQYNEQFF. The DNA of the CDR3 is TGTGCCAGCAGCCAATTACAATACAATGAGCAGTTCTTC.

V is TRBV4-3 and J is TRBJ2-2; tentative D call: TRBD1 (5 bases). CDR3 size: 16 residues. V lost 0 bases and J 6 bases, leaving 14 bases between the germline ends. Germline loops: CDR1 LGHNA, CDR2 YSLEER. The CDR3 spells CASSQEAGPLSGELFF. The CDR3 DNA is TGCGCCAGCAGCCAAGAGGCAGGGCCCCTTTCCGGGGAGCTGTTTTTT.

The chain joins TRBV29-1 to TRBJ1-1, with D perhaps TRBD1 (6 bases). The V end was cut by 2 bases, the J end by 0 bases, with 10 bases between. The CDR3 spans 14 residues. The germline gives CDR1 SQVTM, CDR2 ANQGSEA. CDR3 sequence (DNA): TGCAGCGTTGAAAGGGGGATGTTGAACACTGAAGCTTTCTTT. This encodes CSVERGMLNTEAFF.

This chain connects TRBV25-1 to TRBJ2-4; D call uncertain. Trimming cost V 2 bases and J 11 bases, with 19 bases left between them. Looked up from germline, CDR1 is MGHDK and CDR2 is SYGVNS. The CDR3 has 15 residues. DNA for the CDR3: TGTGCCAGCAGTGAAACGAGGAGCGTAACCGAAGTTCAGTACTTC. As protein: CASSETRSVTEVQYF.

This clonotype has a single count. The chain combines TRBV19 with TRBJ1-1; D possibly corresponds to TRBD1 (6 bases). Germline loops: CDR1 LNHDA, CDR2 SQIVND (reference sequence). Trimming shortened V by 8 bases and J by 0 bases, and 16 bases separated the two germline ends. This CDR3 is 15 amino acids long. The CDR3 spells CASYPRDTLNTEAFF. The CDR3 coding sequence is TGTGCCAGTTACCCCCGGGACACCCTGAACACTGAAGCTTTCTTT.

The rearrangement uses TRBV6-5 and TRBJ1-1; TRBD1 might be the D (6 bases). CDR3 length: 15 residues. Germline lookup yields CDR1 MNHEY and CDR2 SVGAGI. V gave up 0 bases and J gave up 4 bases, with 12 bases separating them. In DNA form, the CDR3 reads TGTGCCAGCAGTTACTCTGCGGGGGCTAGCACTGAAGCTTTCTTT. Its translation is CASSYSAGASTEAFF.

The chain couples TRBV15 to TRBJ2-3; possible D gene TRBD1, 5 bases. This CDR3 has 15 amino acids. Trimming cost V 3 bases and J 4 bases, with 14 bases left between them. Germline CDR1 reads LNHNV; CDR2 reads YYDKDF (reference sequence). This CDR3 reads CATSRLGVVADTQYF. The CDR3 coding sequence is TGTGCCACCAGCAGGTTAGGGGTTGTTGCAGATACGCAGTATTTT.

The J gene is TRBJ2-3, the V gene TRBV20-1; TRBD2 aligns across 12 bases. This CDR3 contains 12 residues. CDR1 and CDR2 (germline): DFQATT, SNEGSKA (reference sequence). Trimming took 5 bases from V and 6 from J; bases not matched to a gene: 0. The CDR3 protein is CSAGTSGDTQYF. CDR3 nucleotide sequence: TGCAGTGCTGGGACTAGCGGGGATACGCAGTATTTT.

The chain combines TRBV9 with TRBJ1-2; possibly TRBD1 for D (5 bases). V was cut by 0 bases and J by 7 bases, with 10 bases left in between. CDR3 size: 13 residues. Germline assignment: CDR1 SGDLS and CDR2 YYNGEE. CDR3 coding DNA: TGTGCCAGCAGCGTAGAGGCGGGACCTGGCTACACCTTC. As protein: CASSVEAGPGYTF. Drawing the rest from reference TRBV9 and TRBJ1-2, the complete variable domain is DSGVTQTPKHLITATGQRVTLRCSPRSGDLSVYWYQQSLDQGLQFLIQYYNGEERAKGNILERFSAQQFPDLHSELNLSSLELGDSALYFCASSVEAGPGYTFGSGTRLTVV.

The chain recombines TRBV10-3 with TRBJ1-5; tentatively, D is TRBD1 (6 bases). The CDR3 sequence is 14 residues long. The V gene lost 3 bases and the J gene lost 3 bases, with 9 bases spanning the gap. Germline V gene sequence: CDR1 ENHRY, CDR2 SYGVKD. CDR3 nucleotide sequence: TGTGCCATCAGTGAAGGACAGCTCAATCAGCCCCAGCATTTT. Translating gives CAISEGQLNQPQHF.

This chain joins TRBV19 and TRBJ2-7, with 9 bases lining up with TRBD2. Germline CDR1 is LNHDA and CDR2 is SQIVND (reference sequence). The V gene end was trimmed by 5 bases and the J gene end by 3 bases; junction bases not matched to a gene: 5. The CDR3 is 14 amino acids. Here the CDR3 reads CASSPSGGFYEQYF. The CDR3 DNA reads TGTGCCAGTAGTCCAAGCGGGGGGTTCTACGAGCAGTACTTC.

This rearrangement joins TRBV3-1 to TRBJ2-5; 11 bases align to TRBD2. V trimming: 0 bases; J trimming: 1 base; junction bases outside the gene matches: 10. Germline V CDR1 and CDR2: LGHDT, YNNKEL (reference sequence). CDR3 size: 19 residues. CDR3 loop: CASSQDRLGTSGLQETQYF. CDR3 bases: TGTGCCAGCAGCCAAGATCGCTTGGGGACTAGCGGCCTCCAAGAGACCCAGTACTTC.

The V and J genes are TRBV28 and TRBJ1-5; D not resolved. The germline V gene has CDR1 MDHEN and CDR2 SYDVKM. The CDR3 extends over 13 amino acids. With 3 bases removed from V and 5 bases from J, the gap between germline ends came to 8 bases. CDR3 nucleotides: TGTGCCAGCAGTTTGAAATGGGATCAGCCCCAGCATTTT. Translation gives CASSLKWDQPQHF.

The chain has TRBV19 and TRBJ1-5; D unclear. Germline loops: CDR1 LNHDA, CDR2 SQIVND (reference sequence). V was clipped by 7 bases and J by 0 bases, with 13 bases between them. CDR3 length: 15 amino acids. The CDR3 here is CASTRTENSNQPQHF. In DNA, the CDR3 is TGTGCCAGTACCCGGACGGAGAATAGCAATCAGCCCCAGCATTTT.

The chain has TRBV20-1 and TRBJ2-5; 7 positions match TRBD2. CDR1 is DFQATT and CDR2 is SNEGSKA in the germline V gene (reference sequence). The CDR3 has 15 amino acids. Trimming removed 0 bases from V and 9 bases from J; junction bases left unmatched: 13. The CDR3 DNA is TGCAGTGCTAGAGAGGGAGCGGGGCCCAGTGTGGCCCAGTACTTC. This codes for CSAREGAGPSVAQYF.

The rearrangement joins TRBV19 to TRBJ2-2; D gene ambiguous. The CDR3 length is 12 residues. Germline V gene lookup returns CDR1 LNHDA and CDR2 SQIVND (reference sequence). V was cut by 5 bases and J by 7 bases, with 8 bases left in between. Here the CDR3 DNA reads TGTGCCAGTAGTGACGGCGTCGGGGAGCTGTTTTTT. The encoded protein is CASSDGVGELFF.

The V call is TRBV7-9, the J call TRBJ1-4; D not resolved. Trimming removed 5 bases at V and 0 bases at J, with 13 bases between. The germline gives CDR1 SEHNR, CDR2 FQNEAQ (reference sequence). The CDR3 sequence is 16 residues long. The DNA for the CDR3 is TGTGCCAGCAGCCGGTCGGGAGGACCAACTAATGAAAAACTGTTTTTT. Translated: CASSRSGGPTNEKLFF.

This chain connects TRBV19 to TRBJ1-1; D perhaps matches TRBD1 (6 bases). The CDR3 is made up of 12 amino acids. The germline V gene has CDR1 LNHDA and CDR2 SQIVND (reference sequence). The V gene lost 7 bases and the J gene lost 5 bases, with 11 bases spanning the gap. The CDR3 nucleotides read TGTGCCAGTAAGGCGGGGACAACTGAAGCTTTCTTT. It codes for CASKAGTTEAFF.

V and J are TRBV7-9 and TRBJ1-2; TRBD1 agrees at 11 bases. The junction had 4 bases not matched to a gene; V was cut back by 5 bases and J by 2 bases. Germline V gives CDR1 SEHNR, CDR2 FQNEAQ (reference sequence). This CDR3 is built from 15 residues. Written as DNA, the CDR3 is TGTGCCAGCAGCGCTTGGGACAGGGGGAACTATGGCTACACCTTC. This encodes CASSAWDRGNYGYTF.

The CDR3 loop is CASLAQSPNTEAFF. The CDR3, as DNA: TGTGCCAGCCTAGCGCAGAGTCCGAACACTGAAGCTTTCTTT. The chain has TRBV19 and TRBJ1-1; D not resolved. The CDR3 is 14 amino acids. The germline CDR1 and CDR2 sequences are LNHDA and SQIVND (reference sequence). V gave up 9 bases and J gave up 1 base, with 15 bases separating them.

The rearrangement joins TRBV2 to TRBJ1-5, with D perhaps matching TRBD1 (5 bases). Trimming left V 3 bases short and J 0 bases short, with 9 bases between. Germline V gene lookup returns CDR1 SNHLY and CDR2 FYNNEI. This CDR3 has 15 residues. CDR3 sequence (DNA): TGTGCCAGCAGTGATTGGGGGTTTAGCAATCAGCCCCAGCATTTT. The encoded protein is CASSDWGFSNQPQHF.

The CDR3 sequence: CSARADEDGGYQETQYF. In nucleotides, the CDR3 is TGCAGTGCTAGAGCAGATGAAGACGGGGGGTACCAAGAGACCCAGTACTTC. The gene calls are TRBV20-1 and TRBJ2-5; 7 bases agree with TRBD2. The CDR3 covers 17 residues. The trim removed 1 base at V and 0 bases at J, leaving 11 bases unmatched. Germline lookup yields CDR1 DFQATT and CDR2 SNEGSKA (reference sequence).

The chain links TRBV19 to TRBJ1-1; tentative D call: TRBD1 (5 bases). V was pared by 2 bases and J by 0 bases, with 13 bases between. The CDR3 runs to 16 residues. Germline CDR1 and CDR2: LNHDA and SQIVND (reference sequence). CDR3 in DNA: TGTGCCAGTAGTATACCCAGGGCGTCGCTGAACACTGAAGCTTTCTTT. It codes for CASSIPRASLNTEAFF.

The rearrangement joins TRBV12-3 or TRBV12-4 to TRBJ2-1; D unresolved. V lost 2 bases, J lost 6 bases, and 5 bases lay in between. The CDR3 covers 12 residues. The CDR3 DNA is TGTGCCAGCAGTTTAAAAGCCAATGAGCAGTTCTTC. Amino acid sequence: CASSLKANEQFF.